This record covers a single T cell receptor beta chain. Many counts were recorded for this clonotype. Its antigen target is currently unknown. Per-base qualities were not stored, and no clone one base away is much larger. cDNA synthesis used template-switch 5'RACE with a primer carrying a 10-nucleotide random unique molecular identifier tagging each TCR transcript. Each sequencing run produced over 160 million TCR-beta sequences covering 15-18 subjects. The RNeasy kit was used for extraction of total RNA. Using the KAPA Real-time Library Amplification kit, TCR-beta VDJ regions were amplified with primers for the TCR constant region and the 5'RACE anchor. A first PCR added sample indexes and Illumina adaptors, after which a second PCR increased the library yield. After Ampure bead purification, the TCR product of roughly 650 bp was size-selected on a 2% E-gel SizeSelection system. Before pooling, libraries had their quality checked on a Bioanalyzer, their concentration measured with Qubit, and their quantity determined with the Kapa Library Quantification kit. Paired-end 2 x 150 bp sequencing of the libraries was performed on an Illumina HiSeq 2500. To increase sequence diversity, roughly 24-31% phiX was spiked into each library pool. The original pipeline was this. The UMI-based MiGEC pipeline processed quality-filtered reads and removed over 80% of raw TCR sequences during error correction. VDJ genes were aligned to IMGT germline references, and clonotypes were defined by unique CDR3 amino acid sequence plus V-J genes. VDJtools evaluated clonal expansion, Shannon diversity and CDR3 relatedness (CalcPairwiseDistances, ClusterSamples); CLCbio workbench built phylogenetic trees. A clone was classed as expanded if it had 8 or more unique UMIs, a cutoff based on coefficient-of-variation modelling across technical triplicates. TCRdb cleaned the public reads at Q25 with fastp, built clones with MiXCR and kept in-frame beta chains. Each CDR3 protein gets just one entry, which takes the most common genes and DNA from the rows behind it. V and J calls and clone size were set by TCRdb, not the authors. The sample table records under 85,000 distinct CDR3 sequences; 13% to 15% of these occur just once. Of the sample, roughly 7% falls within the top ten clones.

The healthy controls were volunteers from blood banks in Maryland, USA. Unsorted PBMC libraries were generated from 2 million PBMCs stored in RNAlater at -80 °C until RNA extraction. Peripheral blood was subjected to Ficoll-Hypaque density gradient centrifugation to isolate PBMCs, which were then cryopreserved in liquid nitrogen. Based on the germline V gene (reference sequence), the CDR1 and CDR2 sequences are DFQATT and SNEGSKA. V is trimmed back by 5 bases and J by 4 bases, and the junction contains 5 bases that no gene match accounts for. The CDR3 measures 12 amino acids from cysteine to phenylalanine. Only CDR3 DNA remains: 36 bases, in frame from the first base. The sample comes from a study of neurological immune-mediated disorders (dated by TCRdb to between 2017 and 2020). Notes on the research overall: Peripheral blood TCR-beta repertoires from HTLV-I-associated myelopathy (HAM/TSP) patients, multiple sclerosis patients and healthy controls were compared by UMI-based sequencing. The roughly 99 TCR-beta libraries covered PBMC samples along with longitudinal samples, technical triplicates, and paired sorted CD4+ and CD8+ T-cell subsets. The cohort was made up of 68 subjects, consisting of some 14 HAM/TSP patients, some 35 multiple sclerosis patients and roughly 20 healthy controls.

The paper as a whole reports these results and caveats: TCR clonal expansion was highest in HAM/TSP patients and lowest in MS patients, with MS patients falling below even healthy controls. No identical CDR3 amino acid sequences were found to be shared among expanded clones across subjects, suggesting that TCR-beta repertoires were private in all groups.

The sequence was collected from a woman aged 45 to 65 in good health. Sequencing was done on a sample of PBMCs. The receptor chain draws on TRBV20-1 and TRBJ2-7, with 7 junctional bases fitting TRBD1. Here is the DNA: TGCAGTGCTGGGATGACAGGGTACGAGCAGTACTTC. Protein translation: CSAGMTGYEQYF.